This record concerns one TCR beta chain sequence. The target antigen is unknown. This CDR3 is 15 amino acids long. Per the germline V gene, CDR1 is SGHVS and CDR2 is FNYEAQ. The ends were cut back, 3 bases at V and 3 bases at J, with 15 bases in the middle. This record comes from a study of T-cell memory formation after mild COVID-19. TCRdb recomputed calls from the 5' RACE reads with MiXCR, one row per CDR3 protein. The data contain 200,000 to 300,000 distinct CDR3 sequences, 15% to 17% of them seen just once; the ten biggest clones take up less than 2.5%. Points from the study as a whole: Several responding clones turned up in pre-infection memory, indicating that cross-reactive memory may have taken part. Clones that got smaller from day 15 to 85 had even CD4/CD8, while clones growing later tipped toward CD4+. Specificity for SARS-CoV-2 was not confirmed among the second-wave clones peaking on day 37.

This sequence joins TRBV7-6 and TRBJ2-7; D could derive from TRBD1 or TRBD2 (6 bases each). This TCR came from an adult woman who had mild COVID-19 (a few samples of this study predate the infection). Cell type and time point are not known. Material: PBMCs or a T cell subset sorted from them (not recorded which). DNA for the CDR3: TGTGCCAGCAGCTTTAGGGGGGACCCTATCTACGAGCAGTACTTC. It yields the protein CASSFRGDPIYEQYF.